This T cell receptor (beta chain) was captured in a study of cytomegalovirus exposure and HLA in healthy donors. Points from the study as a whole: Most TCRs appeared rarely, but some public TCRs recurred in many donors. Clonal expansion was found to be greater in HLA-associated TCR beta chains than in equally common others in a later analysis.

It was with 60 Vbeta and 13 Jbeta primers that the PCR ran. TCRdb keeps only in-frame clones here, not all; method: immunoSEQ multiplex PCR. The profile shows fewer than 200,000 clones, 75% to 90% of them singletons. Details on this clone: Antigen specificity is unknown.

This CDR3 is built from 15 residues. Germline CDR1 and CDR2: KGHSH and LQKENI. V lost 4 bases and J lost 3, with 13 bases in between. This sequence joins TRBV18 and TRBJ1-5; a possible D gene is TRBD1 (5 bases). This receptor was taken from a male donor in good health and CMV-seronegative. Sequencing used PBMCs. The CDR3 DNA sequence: TGTGCCAGCTCACTCTTTGACAGTACCAATCAGCCCCAGCATTTT. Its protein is CASSLFDSTNQPQHF.